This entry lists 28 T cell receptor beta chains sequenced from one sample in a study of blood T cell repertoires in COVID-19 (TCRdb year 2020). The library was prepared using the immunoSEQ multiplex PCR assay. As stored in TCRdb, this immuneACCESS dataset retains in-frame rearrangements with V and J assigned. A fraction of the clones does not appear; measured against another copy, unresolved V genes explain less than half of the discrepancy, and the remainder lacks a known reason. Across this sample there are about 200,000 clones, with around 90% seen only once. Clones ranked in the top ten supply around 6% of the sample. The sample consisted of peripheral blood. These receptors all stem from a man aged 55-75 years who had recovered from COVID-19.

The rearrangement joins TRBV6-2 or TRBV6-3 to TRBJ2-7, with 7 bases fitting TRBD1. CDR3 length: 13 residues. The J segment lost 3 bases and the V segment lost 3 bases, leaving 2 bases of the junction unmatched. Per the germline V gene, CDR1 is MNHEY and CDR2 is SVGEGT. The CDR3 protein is CASSYRDSYEQYF. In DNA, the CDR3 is TGTGCCAGCAGTTATAGGGACAGCTACGAGCAGTACTTC.

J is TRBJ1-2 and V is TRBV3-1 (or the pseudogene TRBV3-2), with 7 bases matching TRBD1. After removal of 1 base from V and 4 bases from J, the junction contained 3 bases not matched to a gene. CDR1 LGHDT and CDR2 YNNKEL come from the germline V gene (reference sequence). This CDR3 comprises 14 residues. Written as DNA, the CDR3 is TGTGCCAGCAGCCAAGCGACAGGGCTCTATGGCTACACCTTC. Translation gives CASSQATGLYGYTF.

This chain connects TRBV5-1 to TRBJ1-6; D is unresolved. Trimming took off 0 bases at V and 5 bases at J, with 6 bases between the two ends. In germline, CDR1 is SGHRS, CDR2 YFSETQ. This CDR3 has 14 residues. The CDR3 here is CASSLVQNNSPLHF. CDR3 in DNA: TGCGCCAGCAGCTTGGTGCAGAATAATTCACCCCTCCACTTT.

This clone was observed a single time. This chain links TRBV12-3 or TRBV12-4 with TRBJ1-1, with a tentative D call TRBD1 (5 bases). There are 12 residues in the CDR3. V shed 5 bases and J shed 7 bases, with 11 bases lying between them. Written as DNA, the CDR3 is TGTGCCAGCAGTAGAAACGGGGGTGAAGCTTTCTTT. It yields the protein CASSRNGGEAFF.

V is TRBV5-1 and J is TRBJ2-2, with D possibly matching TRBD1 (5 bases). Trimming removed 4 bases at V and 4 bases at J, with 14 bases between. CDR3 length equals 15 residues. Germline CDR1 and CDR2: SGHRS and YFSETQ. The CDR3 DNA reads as TGCGCCAGCAGCCCCACTGGTCAGGGCACCGGGGAGCTGTTTTTT. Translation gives CASSPTGQGTGELFF.

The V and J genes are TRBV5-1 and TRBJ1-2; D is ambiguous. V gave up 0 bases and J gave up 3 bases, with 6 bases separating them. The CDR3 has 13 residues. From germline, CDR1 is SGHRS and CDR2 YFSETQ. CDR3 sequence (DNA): TGCGCCAGCAGCTTGGACGGGGACTATGGCTACACCTTC. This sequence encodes CASSLDGDYGYTF.

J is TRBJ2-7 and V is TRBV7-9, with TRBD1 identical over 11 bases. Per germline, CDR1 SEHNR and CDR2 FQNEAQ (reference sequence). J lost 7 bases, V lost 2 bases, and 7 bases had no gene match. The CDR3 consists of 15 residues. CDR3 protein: CASSLKGQGVREQYF. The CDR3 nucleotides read TGTGCCAGCAGCTTAAAGGGACAGGGGGTGCGGGAGCAGTACTTC.

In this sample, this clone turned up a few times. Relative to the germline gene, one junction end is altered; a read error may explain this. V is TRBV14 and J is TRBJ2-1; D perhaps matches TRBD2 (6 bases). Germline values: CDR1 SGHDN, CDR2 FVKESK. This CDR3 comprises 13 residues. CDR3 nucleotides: TGTGCCAGCAGCCAGCCTCTCGGACGGGAGCGGTTCTTC. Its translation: CASSQPLGRERFF.

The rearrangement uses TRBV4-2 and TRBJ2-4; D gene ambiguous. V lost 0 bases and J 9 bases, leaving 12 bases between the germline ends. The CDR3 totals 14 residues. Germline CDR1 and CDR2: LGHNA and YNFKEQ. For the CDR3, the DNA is TGTGCCAGCAGCCAAGATCGCGCCCACCCCATTCAGTACTTC. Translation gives CASSQDRAHPIQYF.

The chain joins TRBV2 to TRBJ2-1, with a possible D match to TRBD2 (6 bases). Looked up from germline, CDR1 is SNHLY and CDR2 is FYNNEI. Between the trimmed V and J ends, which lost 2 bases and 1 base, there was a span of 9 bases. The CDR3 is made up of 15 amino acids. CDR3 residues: CASSEWRGSYNEQFF. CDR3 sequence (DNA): TGTGCCAGCAGTGAATGGAGGGGTTCCTACAATGAGCAGTTCTTC.

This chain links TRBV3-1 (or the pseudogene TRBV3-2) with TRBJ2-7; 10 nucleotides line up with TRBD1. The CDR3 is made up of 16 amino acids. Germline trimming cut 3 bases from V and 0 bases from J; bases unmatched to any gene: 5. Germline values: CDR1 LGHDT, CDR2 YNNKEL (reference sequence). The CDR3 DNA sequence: TGTGCCAGCAGCCAGGGGACAGGGGCCCTCTCCTACGAGCAGTACTTC. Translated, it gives CASSQGTGALSYEQYF.

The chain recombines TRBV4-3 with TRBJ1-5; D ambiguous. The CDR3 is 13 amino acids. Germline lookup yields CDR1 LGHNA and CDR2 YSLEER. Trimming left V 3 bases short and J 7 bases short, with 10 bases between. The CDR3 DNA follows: TGCGCCAGCAGCCATCGCGGCGGGCAGCCCCAGCATTTT. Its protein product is CASSHRGGQPQHF.

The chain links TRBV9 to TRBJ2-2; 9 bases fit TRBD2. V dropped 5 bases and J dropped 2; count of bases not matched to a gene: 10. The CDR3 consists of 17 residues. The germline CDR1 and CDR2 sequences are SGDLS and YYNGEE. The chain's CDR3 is CASSSNRGGGNTGELFF. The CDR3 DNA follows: TGTGCCAGCAGTTCCAACCGCGGGGGGGGCAACACCGGGGAGCTGTTTTTT.

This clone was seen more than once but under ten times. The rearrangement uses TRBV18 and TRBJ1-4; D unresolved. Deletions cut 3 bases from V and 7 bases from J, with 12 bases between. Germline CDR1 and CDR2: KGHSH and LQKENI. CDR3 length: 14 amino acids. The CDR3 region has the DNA TGTGCCAGCTCACCGATCACAGCTGGTGAAAAACTGTTTTTT. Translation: CASSPITAGEKLFF.

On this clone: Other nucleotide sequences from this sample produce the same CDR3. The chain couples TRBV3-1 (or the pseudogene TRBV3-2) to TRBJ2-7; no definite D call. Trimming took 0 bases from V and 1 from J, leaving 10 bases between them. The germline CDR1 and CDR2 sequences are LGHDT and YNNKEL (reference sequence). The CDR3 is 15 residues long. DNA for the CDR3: TGTGCCAGCAGCCAAGATGCTTCCGGTTCCTACGAGCAGTACTTC. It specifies CASSQDASGSYEQYF.

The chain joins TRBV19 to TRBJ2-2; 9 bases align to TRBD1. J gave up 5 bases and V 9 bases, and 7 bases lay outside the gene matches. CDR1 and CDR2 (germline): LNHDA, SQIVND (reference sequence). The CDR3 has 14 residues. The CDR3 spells CASHGQGRTGELFF. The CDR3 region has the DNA TGTGCCAGCCACGGACAGGGGAGAACCGGGGAGCTGTTTTTT.

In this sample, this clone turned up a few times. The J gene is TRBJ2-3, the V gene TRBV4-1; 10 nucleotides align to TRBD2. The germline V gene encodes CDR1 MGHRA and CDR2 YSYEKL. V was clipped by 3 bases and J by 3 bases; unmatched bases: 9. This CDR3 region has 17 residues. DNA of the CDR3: TGCGCCAGCAGCCACCGGGGGGCTAGCGGGAGTACAGATACGCAGTATTTT. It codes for CASSHRGASGSTDTQYF.

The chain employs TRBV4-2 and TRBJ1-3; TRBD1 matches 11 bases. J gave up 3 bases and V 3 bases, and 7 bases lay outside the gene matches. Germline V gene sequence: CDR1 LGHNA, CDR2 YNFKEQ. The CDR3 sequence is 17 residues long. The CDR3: CASSHRPGQGDGNTIYF. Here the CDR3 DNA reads TGTGCCAGCAGCCACAGACCGGGACAGGGGGATGGAAACACCATATATTTT.

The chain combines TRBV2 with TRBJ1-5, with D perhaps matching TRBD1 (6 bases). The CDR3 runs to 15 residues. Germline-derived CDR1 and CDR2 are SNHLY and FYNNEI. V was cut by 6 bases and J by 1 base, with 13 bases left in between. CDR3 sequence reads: CASRVTGTSNQPQHF. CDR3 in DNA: TGTGCCAGCAGGGTGACCGGGACAAGCAATCAGCCCCAGCATTTT.

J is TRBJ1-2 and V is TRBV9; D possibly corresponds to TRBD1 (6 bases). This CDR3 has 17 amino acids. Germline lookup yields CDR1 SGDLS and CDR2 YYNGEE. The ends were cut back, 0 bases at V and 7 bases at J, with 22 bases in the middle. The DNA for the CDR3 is TGTGCCAGCAGCGTAGATCCAGGCCCTTCGTTACAGGGTGGCTACACCTTC. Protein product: CASSVDPGPSLQGGYTF. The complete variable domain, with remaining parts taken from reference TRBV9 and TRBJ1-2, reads DSGVTQTPKHLITATGQRVTLRCSPRSGDLSVYWYQQSLDQGLQFLIQYYNGEERAKGNILERFSAQQFPDLHSELNLSSLELGDSALYFCASSVDPGPSLQGGYTFGSGTRLTVV.

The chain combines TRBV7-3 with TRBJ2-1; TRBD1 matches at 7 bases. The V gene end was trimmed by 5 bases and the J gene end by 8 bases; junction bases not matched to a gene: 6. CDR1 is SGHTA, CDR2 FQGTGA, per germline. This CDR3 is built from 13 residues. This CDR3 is CASSATGDHEQFF. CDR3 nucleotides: TGTGCCAGCAGCGCAACAGGGGACCATGAGCAGTTCTTC.

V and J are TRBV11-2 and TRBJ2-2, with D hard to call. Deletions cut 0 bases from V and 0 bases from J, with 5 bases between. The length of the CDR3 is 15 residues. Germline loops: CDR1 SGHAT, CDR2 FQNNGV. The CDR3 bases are TGTGCCAGCAGCTTAGAAGCATCGAACACCGGGGAGCTGTTTTTT. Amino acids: CASSLEASNTGELFF.

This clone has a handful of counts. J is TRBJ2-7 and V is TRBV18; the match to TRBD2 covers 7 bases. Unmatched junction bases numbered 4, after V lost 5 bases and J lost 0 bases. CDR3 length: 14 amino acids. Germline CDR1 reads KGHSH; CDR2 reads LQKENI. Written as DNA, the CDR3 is TGTGCCAGCTCAAGGACTAGTCCCTCCTACGAGCAGTACTTC. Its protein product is CASSRTSPSYEQYF.

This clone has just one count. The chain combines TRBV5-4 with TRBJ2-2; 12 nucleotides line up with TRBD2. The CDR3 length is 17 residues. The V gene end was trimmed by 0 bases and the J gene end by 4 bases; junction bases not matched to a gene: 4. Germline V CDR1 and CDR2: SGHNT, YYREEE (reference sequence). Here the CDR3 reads CASSLDRTSGVTGELFF. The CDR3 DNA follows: TGTGCCAGCAGCTTGGATCGGACTAGCGGGGTCACCGGGGAGCTGTTTTTT.

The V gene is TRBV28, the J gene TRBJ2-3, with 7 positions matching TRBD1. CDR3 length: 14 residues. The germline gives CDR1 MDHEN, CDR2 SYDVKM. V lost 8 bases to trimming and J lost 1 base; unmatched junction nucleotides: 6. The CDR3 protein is CASGSGQGTDTQYF. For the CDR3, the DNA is TGTGCCAGCGGAAGCGGACAGGGCACAGATACGCAGTATTTT.

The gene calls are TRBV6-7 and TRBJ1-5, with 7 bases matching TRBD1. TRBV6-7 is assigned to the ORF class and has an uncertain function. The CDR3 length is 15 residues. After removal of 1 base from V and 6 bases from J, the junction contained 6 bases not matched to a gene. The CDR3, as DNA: TGTGCCAGCAGTTACTGGGGCAACAGGGGTCAGCCCCAGCATTTT. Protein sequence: CASSYWGNRGQPQHF.

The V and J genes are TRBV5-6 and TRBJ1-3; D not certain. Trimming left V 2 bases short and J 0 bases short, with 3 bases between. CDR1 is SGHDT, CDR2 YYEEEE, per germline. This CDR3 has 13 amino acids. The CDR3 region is CASSLASGNTIYF. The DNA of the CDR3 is TGTGCCAGCAGCTTAGCCTCTGGAAACACCATATATTTT. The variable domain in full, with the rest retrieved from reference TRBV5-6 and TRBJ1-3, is DAGVTQSPTHLIKTRGQQVTLRCSPKSGHDTVSWYQQALGQGPQFIFQYYEEEERQRGNFPDRFSGHQFPNYSSELNVNALLLGDSALYLCASSLASGNTIYFGEGSWLTVV.

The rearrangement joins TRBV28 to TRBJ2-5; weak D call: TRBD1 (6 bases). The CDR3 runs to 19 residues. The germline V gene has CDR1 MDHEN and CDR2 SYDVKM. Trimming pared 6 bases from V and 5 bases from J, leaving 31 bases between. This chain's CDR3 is CASSQPRGGSRSGSETQYF. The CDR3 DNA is TGTGCCAGCAGCCAACCACGTGGGGGCTCGAGGAGTGGGTCTGAGACCCAGTACTTC.